Each of the 27 T cell receptor beta chains below was sequenced from the same sample in a study of CD8+ T cells in alopecia areata. Sequencing relied on a cDNA template that was reverse transcribed from extracted RNA. Repertoires were generated with immunoSEQ multiplex PCR, while TCRdb's copy carries only in-frame clones and drops some. The profile covers around 140,000 clones, with 40% to 55% appearing a single time and approximately 1% taken by the ten largest. Source: CD4+ T cells sorted from blood, taken at week 0. These receptors were taken from a human donor with alopecia areata.

The rearrangement links TRBV29-1 to TRBJ2-5; 7 positions match TRBD2. This CDR3 contains 14 residues. Per germline, CDR1 SQVTM and CDR2 ANQGSEA. With 4 bases clipped from V and 4 bases from J, the junction kept 9 bases outside the gene matches. The CDR3 sequence: CSVGGAGVSETQYF. Here the CDR3 DNA reads TGCAGCGTTGGGGGTGCGGGAGTTTCAGAGACCCAGTACTTC.

The chain has TRBV7-9 and TRBJ2-7; D may be TRBD2 (6 bases). Germline lookup yields CDR1 SEHNR and CDR2 FQNEAQ (reference sequence). The CDR3 is made up of 14 amino acids. Trimming took off 2 bases at V and 0 bases at J, with 8 bases between the two ends. In DNA, the CDR3 is TGTGCCAGCAGCTTAATCGGGAGCTCCTACGAGCAGTACTTC. Its translation is CASSLIGSSYEQYF.

This sequence joins TRBV30 and TRBJ2-3; 7 bases map to TRBD1. Trimming removed 1 base from V and 2 bases from J; junction bases left unmatched: 6. The CDR3 is made up of 15 amino acids. In germline, CDR1 is GTSNPN, CDR2 SVGIG (reference sequence). CDR3 amino acids: CAWSAGQRDTDTQYF. The CDR3 nucleotides read TGTGCCTGGAGTGCGGGACAGAGAGACACAGATACGCAGTATTTT.

Only a few counts were recorded for this clone. The chain recombines TRBV29-1 with TRBJ2-1; D might be TRBD2 (5 bases). V lost 2 bases and J lost 4, with 12 bases in between. The CDR3 contains 14 residues. The V gene's germline CDR1 is SQVTM and CDR2 ANQGSEA. CDR3: CSVERKLAYNEQFF. The CDR3 DNA sequence: TGCAGCGTTGAAAGAAAGCTAGCTTACAATGAGCAGTTCTTC.

The chain recombines TRBV5-1 with TRBJ2-1; a weak D match, TRBD1 (6 bases). The CDR3 totals 17 residues. Germline V gene data show CDR1 as SGHRS and CDR2 as YFSETQ. With 2 bases removed from V and 1 base from J, the gap between germline ends came to 16 bases. The CDR3 DNA follows: TGCGCCAGCAGCTTTGGGTGGGCAGGGGATTCCTACAATGAGCAGTTCTTC. Translation: CASSFGWAGDSYNEQFF.

The chain joins TRBV6-5 to TRBJ2-3; TRBD1 matches at 7 bases. V gave up 5 bases and J gave up 1 base; unmatched junction bases: 3. From germline, CDR1 is MNHEY and CDR2 SVGAGI. The CDR3 has 14 residues. The CDR3 sequence is CASSTTGGTDTQYF. CDR3 nucleotides: TGTGCCAGCAGTACCACAGGGGGCACAGATACGCAGTATTTT.

For the CDR3, the DNA is TGTGCCAGCATCGCTAGCGGTGCAGATACGCAGTATTTT. Protein: CASIASGADTQYF. The chain carries TRBV27 and TRBJ2-3; 7 positions match TRBD2. Germline-derived CDR1 and CDR2 are MNHEY and SMNVEV (reference sequence). J was trimmed by 4 bases and V by 7 bases; bases with no gene match: 5. The CDR3 spans 13 residues.

This clone was seen only a few times. This rearrangement joins TRBV6-5 to TRBJ2-3; D is unclear. Germline CDR1 reads MNHEY; CDR2 reads SVGAGI. This CDR3 has 13 residues. Trimming pared 6 bases from V and 4 bases from J, leaving 11 bases between. The CDR3 here is CASRQRGADTQYF. The CDR3 region has the DNA TGTGCCAGCAGGCAAAGAGGAGCAGATACGCAGTATTTT.

The DNA for the CDR3 is TGTGCCAGCAGCTTAGGGCAGAGTGGGATAGAGACCCAGTACTTC. Amino acids: CASSLGQSGIETQYF. The V call is TRBV7-2, the J call TRBJ2-5; D ambiguous. The CDR3 is made up of 15 amino acids. From germline, CDR1 is SGHTA and CDR2 FQGNSA. V gave up 1 base and J gave up 4 bases, with 13 bases separating them.

This clone was seen a handful of times. The chain uses TRBV25-1 and TRBJ2-5, with D tentatively TRBD1 or TRBD2 (5 bases each). Germline lookup yields CDR1 MGHDK and CDR2 SYGVNS. V gave up 7 bases and J gave up 5 bases, with 14 bases separating them. This CDR3 spans 13 amino acids. The CDR3 nucleotides read TGTGCCAGCAAGCCGAGGGGTGTGGAGACCCAGTACTTC. Protein product: CASKPRGVETQYF.

This sequence joins TRBV7-3 and TRBJ2-1; D gene ambiguous. This CDR3 spans 14 amino acids. Germline CDR1 is SGHTA and CDR2 is FQGTGA. Trimming left V 1 base short and J 5 bases short, with 9 bases between. Here the CDR3 reads CASSLMGRNNEQFF. In nucleotides, the CDR3 is TGTGCCAGCAGCTTAATGGGCAGAAACAATGAGCAGTTCTTC.

The J gene is TRBJ2-3, the V gene TRBV29-1; no firm D call. CDR3 size: 11 residues. V shed 3 bases and J shed 6 bases, with 7 bases lying between them. The germline V gene has CDR1 SQVTM and CDR2 ANQGSEA. The CDR3 DNA is TGCAGCGTTGAGTATCTGGATACGCAGTATTTT. Amino acids: CSVEYLDTQYF.

The V gene is TRBV6-6, the J gene TRBJ2-7, with a tentative D call TRBD1 (6 bases). CDR3 size: 13 residues. Trimming pared 7 bases from V and 1 base from J, leaving 11 bases between. Germline CDR1 is MNHNY and CDR2 is SVGAGI (reference sequence). The CDR3 DNA reads as TGTGCCAGCACAGGCAGGGGATCCTACGAGCAGTACTTC. It specifies CASTGRGSYEQYF.

V is TRBV6-5 and J is TRBJ2-3; TRBD1 aligns across 7 bases. The length of the CDR3 is 11 residues. Germline V gene lookup returns CDR1 MNHEY and CDR2 SVGAGI. V lost 6 bases, J lost 6 bases, and 0 bases stayed unmatched. The CDR3 spells CASSRGDTQYF. As DNA, the CDR3 is TGTGCCAGCAGCAGGGGGGATACGCAGTATTTT.

This chain uses TRBV25-1 with TRBJ2-3; TRBD1 matches at 11 bases. V shed 6 bases and J 9 bases; nucleotides not matched to a gene: 5. This CDR3 is 13 amino acids long. Germline V CDR1 and CDR2: MGHDK, SYGVNS. The CDR3 protein is CASSGQGASTQYF. The DNA of the CDR3 is TGTGCCAGCAGCGGACAGGGGGCGTCCACGCAGTATTTT.

The sample holds a few counts of this clone. This sequence joins TRBV2 and TRBJ1-1; no clear D gene. The CDR3 runs to 15 residues. The germline V gene has CDR1 SNHLY and CDR2 FYNNEI. V was cut by 10 bases and J by 0 bases, with 18 bases left in between. The DNA of the CDR3 is TGTGCCACCGTCATCGGATCAGGATTGAACACTGAAGCTTTCTTT. This encodes CATVIGSGLNTEAFF. Filled out from reference TRBV2 and TRBJ1-1, the complete variable domain reads EPEVTQTPSHQVTQMGQEVILRCVPISNHLYFYWYRQILGQKVEFLVSFYNNEISEKSEIFDDQFSVERPDGSNFTLKIRSTKLEDSAMYFCATVIGSGLNTEAFFGQGTRLTVV.

This clone has a count of ten or more. The chain recombines TRBV7-3 with TRBJ2-6; no definite D call. CDR1 and CDR2 from the germline V gene are SGHTA and FQGTGA. The length of the CDR3 is 15 residues. Trimming removed 5 bases at V and 2 bases at J, with 10 bases between. CDR3: CASSPPLAGANVLTF. The CDR3 bases are TGTGCCAGCAGCCCCCCCCTTGCTGGGGCCAACGTCCTGACTTTC.

The rearrangement joins TRBV30 to TRBJ1-1, with 10 bases fitting TRBD1. Germline lookup yields CDR1 GTSNPN and CDR2 SVGIG (reference sequence). This CDR3 is built from 13 residues. V shed 0 bases, J shed 11 bases, and the junction held 6 bases outside the gene matches. Here the CDR3 DNA reads TGTGCCTGGAGTGTAAAGGGGACAGGGGTTGCTTTCTTT. Its protein product is CAWSVKGTGVAFF.

The chain carries TRBV29-1 and TRBJ2-7, with 9 bases that match TRBD2. The CDR3 totals 14 residues. The V gene's germline CDR1 is SQVTM and CDR2 ANQGSEA. With V trimmed by 3 bases and J by 2 bases, 5 bases remained unmatched. The CDR3 DNA is TGCAGCGTTGAGCAGACTAGCGGTACCTACGAGCAGTACTTC. It codes for CSVEQTSGTYEQYF.

This sequence joins TRBV29-1 and TRBJ1-4; D is undetermined. Between the trimmed V and J ends, which lost 5 bases and 2 bases, there was a span of 6 bases. The CDR3 is 12 amino acids. CDR1 and CDR2 from the germline V gene are SQVTM and ANQGSEA. CDR3 bases: TGCAGCGTTCTTGCGACTAATGAAAAACTGTTTTTT. Translation gives CSVLATNEKLFF.

Only a few counts were recorded for this clone. Other DNA sequences in this specimen translate into the identical CDR3. This sequence joins TRBV29-1 and TRBJ2-7; no reliable D call. V lost 5 bases to trimming and J lost 0 bases, with 5 bases between them. There are 11 residues in the CDR3. CDR1 is SQVTM and CDR2 is ANQGSEA in the germline V gene. CDR3 in amino acids: CSVSASYEQYF. For the CDR3, the DNA is TGCAGCGTTTCAGCCTCCTACGAGCAGTACTTC.

The chain employs TRBV7-2 and TRBJ2-7; D not resolved. The CDR3 extends over 15 amino acids. V was cut by 3 bases and J by 2 bases, with 14 bases left in between. The V gene's germline CDR1 is SGHTA and CDR2 FQGNSA. CDR3 residues: CASSFERSAAYEQYF. CDR3 coding DNA: TGTGCCAGCAGCTTTGAAAGATCAGCAGCCTACGAGCAGTACTTC.

This chain uses TRBV7-9 with TRBJ2-3; unclear D gene. This CDR3 is built from 13 residues. Looked up from germline, CDR1 is SEHNR and CDR2 is FQNEAQ (reference sequence). Trimming removed 1 base at V and 4 bases at J, with 6 bases between. CDR3 nucleotides: TGTGCCAGCAGCTTAGTTGGTGCAGATACGCAGTATTTT. Amino acids: CASSLVGADTQYF.

The V and J genes are TRBV29-1 and TRBJ2-7, with 10 bases lining up with TRBD1. V dropped 7 bases and J dropped 1; count of bases not matched to a gene: 7. Germline CDR1 is SQVTM and CDR2 is ANQGSEA. The CDR3 loop spans 14 amino acids. The CDR3 reads CSARQGADSYEQYF. DNA of the CDR3: TGCAGCGCAAGACAGGGGGCGGATTCCTACGAGCAGTACTTC.

This clone was found a few times. The rearrangement links TRBV5-1 to TRBJ2-5; 7 bases are a match to TRBD2. With 0 bases clipped from V and 7 bases from J, the junction kept 12 bases outside the gene matches. Germline V lookup: CDR1 SGHRS, CDR2 YFSETQ. The CDR3 length is 16 residues. The CDR3 is CASSLAAGVLEGTQYF. CDR3 in DNA: TGCGCCAGCAGCTTGGCTGCGGGAGTACTCGAGGGGACCCAGTACTTC.

CDR3 residues: CSVLTSRGVIRELFF. CDR3 nucleotide sequence: TGCAGCGTCTTAACTAGCCGGGGAGTCATCAGGGAGCTGTTTTTT. The J gene is TRBJ2-2, the V gene TRBV29-1; TRBD2 might be the D (6 bases). The V end was cut by 6 bases, the J end by 9 bases, with 23 bases between. CDR3 size: 15 residues. Germline lookup yields CDR1 SQVTM and CDR2 ANQGSEA.

V is TRBV28 and J is TRBJ2-5, with a tentative D call TRBD1 (6 bases). The length of the CDR3 is 14 residues. Germline loops: CDR1 MDHEN, CDR2 SYDVKM. The V end was cut by 5 bases, the J end by 5 bases, with 15 bases between. The CDR3 protein is CASSPSQGVETQYF. For the CDR3, the DNA is TGTGCCAGCAGTCCATCACAGGGAGTGGAGACCCAGTACTTC.